One and the same sample provided the 10 T cell receptor beta chains below, sequenced in a study of blood T cell repertoires in COVID-19. Measured with immunoSEQ multiplex PCR; TCRdb has only the in-frame clones, and not every one. The sample has about 270,000 clones; about 89% are singletons. Sequencing was performed on peripheral blood. The source is a woman aged 60 to 75 who had recovered from COVID-19.

The chain employs TRBV19 and TRBJ2-3, with D perhaps matching TRBD2 (5 bases). Trimming took 6 bases from V and 6 from J, leaving 10 bases between them. The V gene's germline CDR1 is LNHDA and CDR2 SQIVND (reference sequence). The CDR3 covers 12 residues. CDR3 residues: CASSASGDTQYF. The CDR3 DNA reads as TGTGCCAGTAGCGCCTCGGGGGATACGCAGTATTTT.

This sequence joins TRBV5-4 and TRBJ2-5; D uncertain. The V gene's germline CDR1 is SGHNT and CDR2 YYREEE (reference sequence). The CDR3 spans 15 residues. The ends were cut back, 4 bases at V and 2 bases at J, with 15 bases in the middle. CDR3 in amino acids: CASSLTYTGQETQYF. The CDR3 DNA is TGTGCCAGCAGCCTGACTTACACTGGTCAAGAGACCCAGTACTTC.

The chain has TRBV7-3 and TRBJ1-1; tentative D call: TRBD1 (5 bases). V gave up 0 bases and J gave up 3 bases, with 11 bases separating them. Germline V gene lookup returns CDR1 SGHTA and CDR2 FQGTGA. This CDR3 is 15 amino acids long. The CDR3: CASSLTGVKYTEAFF. The CDR3, as DNA: TGTGCCAGCAGCTTAACAGGGGTTAAATACACTGAAGCTTTCTTT.

The chain carries TRBV7-9 and TRBJ1-1, with 8 bases that match TRBD1. V lost 4 bases to trimming and J lost 6 bases; unmatched junction nucleotides: 10. Germline loops: CDR1 SEHNR, CDR2 FQNEAQ (reference sequence). CDR3 length: 15 residues. The CDR3 here is CASSYTVGQGAEAFF. As DNA, the CDR3 is TGTGCCAGCAGCTACACGGTCGGACAGGGCGCTGAAGCTTTCTTT.

The chain combines TRBV19 with TRBJ2-5, with D unclear. V was clipped by 1 base and J by 2 bases, with 8 bases between them. The CDR3 runs to 14 residues. CDR1 LNHDA and CDR2 SQIVND come from the germline V gene (reference sequence). Here the CDR3 reads CASSIVNRQETQYF. The CDR3 DNA follows: TGTGCCAGTAGTATAGTTAACAGACAAGAGACCCAGTACTTC.

The chain uses TRBV7-8 and TRBJ2-1; D unresolved. Trimming removed 4 bases at V and 5 bases at J, with 30 bases between. Germline assignment: CDR1 SGHVS and CDR2 FQNEAQ. This CDR3 spans 20 amino acids. The CDR3 DNA reads as TGTGCCAGCAGCTCGATCCGAGTATCGCCCACCCCCGTTGAGGACAATGAGCAGTTCTTC. Residues: CASSSIRVSPTPVEDNEQFF. The whole variable domain, remainder taken from reference TRBV7-8 and TRBJ2-1, is GAGVSQSPRYKVAKRGQDVALRCDPISGHVSLFWYQQALGQGPEFLTYFQNEAQLDKSGLPSDRFFAERPEGSVSTLKIQRTQQEDSAVYLCASSSIRVSPTPVEDNEQFFGPGTRLTVL.

The chain combines TRBV11-3 with TRBJ2-1, with a tentative D call TRBD1 (6 bases). This CDR3 spans 13 amino acids. Trimming shortened V by 3 bases and J by 9 bases, and 12 bases separated the two germline ends. Germline V gene data show CDR1 as SGHNT and CDR2 as YENEEA. The CDR3 DNA is TGTGCCAGCAGCTTCACGCGGACAGCTGAGCAGTTCTTC. Its translation is CASSFTRTAEQFF.

Here the CDR3 reads CASSLRGGAPDTQYF. The CDR3 DNA is TGTGCCAGCAGCTTGCGCGGGGGGGCCCCAGATACGCAGTATTTT. The rearrangement joins TRBV5-5 to TRBJ2-3, with 9 bases identical to TRBD2. This CDR3 comprises 15 residues. The V and J ends lost 1 base and 4 bases, in that order; junction bases with no gene match: 4. CDR1 SGHKS and CDR2 YYEKEE come from the germline V gene (reference sequence).

The chain employs TRBV4-1 and TRBJ2-7, with TRBD2 matching 7 bases. With 0 bases clipped from V and 4 bases from J, the junction kept 9 bases outside the gene matches. Looked up from germline, CDR1 is MGHRA and CDR2 is YSYEKL. The CDR3 length is 16 residues. The CDR3 bases are TGCGCCAGCAGCCAAGATGCGGCGGGGGAAAAGTACGAGCAGTACTTC. Translating gives CASSQDAAGEKYEQYF.

The chain has TRBV27 and TRBJ1-6; D is uncertain. Germline-derived CDR1 and CDR2 are MNHEY and SMNVEV (reference sequence). CDR3 size: 15 residues. V was pared by 10 bases and J by 5 bases, with 18 bases between. CDR3 sequence: CANPKRAPNNSPLHF. The CDR3 DNA is TGTGCCAACCCTAAGAGGGCGCCTAATAATTCACCCCTCCACTTT.